The 25 T cell receptor beta chains below all came from one sample that was sequenced in a study of shared clonotypes between healthy human individuals. Method: immunoSEQ multiplex PCR; TCRdb's copy keeps in-frame clones and lacks some. The data hold about 700,000 clones, with around 90% observed a single time. CD8 cells regarded as naive lacked CD45RO, were positively chosen for CCR7, and omitted terminally differentiated effector memory CD45RA+ cells. Sequencing used naive CD8+ T cells sorted from blood. These receptors came from a man aged 30-40 years in good health.

The chain employs TRBV6-5 and TRBJ2-3; D call uncertain. This CDR3 contains 13 residues. Germline lookup yields CDR1 MNHEY and CDR2 SVGAGI. The V gene lost 2 bases and the J gene lost 1 base, with 4 bases spanning the gap. The CDR3 DNA reads TGTGCCAGCAGTTACGACGGCACAGATACGCAGTATTTT. Its translation is CASSYDGTDTQYF.

CDR3 sequence reads: CASSLSDENYGYTF. The DNA of the CDR3 is TGTGCCAGCAGTCTTTCCGACGAAAACTATGGCTACACCTTC. V gene TRBV6-5 combines with J gene TRBJ1-2; D unclear. The CDR3 runs to 14 residues. The germline V gene encodes CDR1 MNHEY and CDR2 SVGAGI. Trimming shortened V by 5 bases and J by 2 bases, and 12 bases separated the two germline ends.

The chain has TRBV11-2 and TRBJ2-5; perhaps TRBD2 as D (8 bases). CDR1 and CDR2 from the germline V gene are SGHAT and FQNNGV. Trimming removed 5 bases from V and 2 bases from J, with 18 bases in between. The CDR3 runs to 16 residues. CDR3 in amino acids: CASSPGGRQGQETQYF. The CDR3 DNA is TGTGCCAGCAGCCCGGGGGGGCGACAGGGTCAAGAGACCCAGTACTTC.

This clone was recorded only once. The chain has TRBV27 and TRBJ2-1; the D call may be TRBD1 or TRBD2 (5 bases each). V was shortened by 8 bases and J by 5 bases, with 10 bases between the two germline ends. The CDR3 runs 12 residues. Germline CDR1 MNHEY, CDR2 SMNVEV (reference sequence). CDR3 amino acids: CASWQGHNEQFF. CDR3 nucleotides: TGTGCCAGCTGGCAGGGACACAATGAGCAGTTCTTC.

This chain links TRBV27 with TRBJ2-1, with D unresolved. The CDR3 loop spans 15 amino acids. V was shortened by 0 bases and J by 5 bases, with 11 bases between the two germline ends. CDR1 is MNHEY and CDR2 is SMNVEV in the germline V gene (reference sequence). The chain's CDR3 is CASSLSISVDNEQFF. The CDR3 DNA reads as TGTGCCAGCAGTTTATCCATCTCAGTTGACAATGAGCAGTTCTTC.

The genes are TRBV7-8 and TRBJ2-7, with 7 nucleotides matching TRBD1. Germline CDR1 is SGHVS and CDR2 is FQNEAQ. The CDR3 is 14 residues long. V shed 3 bases and J 0 bases; nucleotides not matched to a gene: 2. The CDR3 loop reads CASSFQGVSYEQYF. The CDR3 nucleotides read TGTGCCAGCAGCTTCCAGGGGGTCTCCTACGAGCAGTACTTC.

The chain recombines TRBV29-1 with TRBJ2-1, with D maybe TRBD2 (5 bases). V was cut by 7 bases and J by 2 bases, with 18 bases left in between. The CDR3 is 15 amino acids. Looked up from germline, CDR1 is SQVTM and CDR2 is ANQGSEA. The CDR3 loop is CSADETTGPYNEQFF. The CDR3 DNA reads as TGCAGCGCTGACGAGACTACTGGCCCCTACAATGAGCAGTTCTTC.

The chain is built from TRBV6-5 and TRBJ1-1; D call uncertain. V lost 4 bases and J lost 0, with 15 bases in between. The CDR3 runs to 16 residues. In germline, CDR1 is MNHEY, CDR2 SVGAGI. The CDR3 region is CASSFGQADVNTEAFF. The CDR3 bases are TGTGCCAGCAGTTTCGGGCAAGCCGATGTGAACACTGAAGCTTTCTTT.

Points on this clone: The sample carries other DNA sequences with the same CDR3. This chain links TRBV9 with TRBJ2-7; 7 bases line up with TRBD1. Trimming removed 0 bases from V and 4 bases from J; junction bases left unmatched: 4. The CDR3 totals 14 residues. Germline CDR1 SGDLS, CDR2 YYNGEE. The CDR3 sequence: CASSVGGGTYEQYF. In DNA form, the CDR3 reads TGTGCCAGCAGCGTAGGAGGGGGCACTTACGAGCAGTACTTC.

The rearrangement uses TRBV6-1 and TRBJ1-5, with D possibly being TRBD1 (5 bases). V was clipped by 8 bases and J by 4 bases, with 12 bases between them. This CDR3 has 13 amino acids. Germline loops: CDR1 MNHNS, CDR2 SASEGT. CDR3 bases: TGTGCCAGCGAAGTGACAGTTAATCAGCCCCAGCATTTT. It yields the protein CASEVTVNQPQHF.

CDR3 amino acids: CATSRDRVTGNEQFF. Here the CDR3 DNA reads TGTGCCACCAGCAGAGATCGGGTTACTGGGAATGAGCAGTTCTTC. The chain recombines TRBV15 with TRBJ2-1; no firm D call. The V end was cut by 0 bases, the J end by 7 bases, with 13 bases between. CDR1 is LNHNV and CDR2 is YYDKDF in the germline V gene (reference sequence). CDR3 size: 15 residues.

The chain is built from TRBV7-9 and TRBJ2-7; D gene ambiguous. Between the trimmed V and J ends, which lost 6 bases and 3 bases, there was a span of 9 bases. CDR3 length equals 12 residues. The germline V gene encodes CDR1 SEHNR and CDR2 FQNEAQ (reference sequence). The CDR3 bases are TGTGCCAGCAGTATAATCAGCTACGAGCAGTACTTC. Translation: CASSIISYEQYF.

This clone was detected only a few times. J is TRBJ1-5 and V is TRBV7-9; maybe TRBD1 (6 bases). Per germline, CDR1 SEHNR and CDR2 FQNEAQ (reference sequence). The CDR3 runs to 15 residues. V gave up 0 bases and J gave up 4 bases, with 10 bases separating them. The DNA of the CDR3 is TGTGCCAGCAGCTTAGCGACAGGACCTAATCAGCCCCAGCATTTT. Its protein product is CASSLATGPNQPQHF.

The chain joins TRBV28 to TRBJ1-1; no firm D call. The CDR3 extends over 16 amino acids. V gave up 1 base and J gave up 3 bases, with 15 bases separating them. Germline CDR1 MDHEN, CDR2 SYDVKM. CDR3 bases: TGTGCCAGCAGTTTATCCGGGAGGTGGAGGGACACTGAAGCTTTCTTT. Amino acids: CASSLSGRWRDTEAFF.

The gene calls are TRBV29-1 and TRBJ2-1; 9 bases fit TRBD2. This CDR3 region has 14 residues. The germline CDR1 and CDR2 sequences are SQVTM and ANQGSEA. After removal of 7 bases from V and 3 bases from J, the junction contained 7 bases not matched to a gene. The CDR3, as DNA: TGCAGCGGCACCGGGACTAGCAGCTACAATGAGCAGTTCTTC. It encodes CSGTGTSSYNEQFF.

The chain joins TRBV28 to TRBJ2-2; D ambiguous. Germline CDR1 MDHEN, CDR2 SYDVKM. CDR3 length equals 16 residues. Trimming shortened V by 3 bases and J by 4 bases, and 15 bases separated the two germline ends. In nucleotides, the CDR3 is TGTGCCAGCAGTTTTTCGGCAGCCTCGGTCACCGGGGAGCTGTTTTTT. Translated, it gives CASSFSAASVTGELFF.

Of note for this clone: This sample also contains other DNA sequences that code for the same CDR3. The CDR3 loop reads CASSSRSGSSYNEQFF. The CDR3 nucleotides read TGTGCCAGCAGCTCACGAAGCGGGAGTTCCTACAATGAGCAGTTCTTC. The chain has TRBV11-3 and TRBJ2-1; TRBD2 matches at 8 bases. This CDR3 is 16 amino acids long. Trimming cost V 4 bases and J 1 base; bases outside gene matches: 6. In germline, CDR1 is SGHNT, CDR2 YENEEA.

This chain connects TRBV10-1 to TRBJ2-7; 7 bases are a match to TRBD2. Germline V gives CDR1 WNHNN, CDR2 SYGVQD (reference sequence). CDR3 length: 14 residues. Trimming removed 2 bases from V and 5 bases from J; junction bases left unmatched: 6. For the CDR3, the DNA is TGCGCCAGCAGTGAGCCCGGGCTAGCGGACGAGCAGTACTTC. Amino acid sequence: CASSEPGLADEQYF.

This rearrangement joins TRBV19 to TRBJ2-7, with a tentative D call TRBD1 (6 bases). Trimming took 5 bases from V and 2 from J, leaving 13 bases between them. The CDR3 is 14 residues long. CDR1 is LNHDA, CDR2 SQIVND, per germline (reference sequence). CDR3 loop: CASSSGTGPYEQYF. The CDR3 DNA follows: TGTGCCAGTAGTTCCGGCACAGGGCCCTACGAGCAGTACTTC.

Points on this clone: This clone may be a read error of a much larger clone one base away. V usage is TRBV7-9 and J usage is TRBJ1-2; D unresolved. The CDR3 has 11 residues. Germline values: CDR1 SEHNR, CDR2 FQNEAQ (reference sequence). V lost 3 bases and J 3 bases, leaving 2 bases between the germline ends. The CDR3 DNA reads TGTGCCAGCAGCTTTGACTATGGCTACACCTTC. It specifies CASSFDYGYTF.

This chain uses TRBV7-6 with TRBJ2-6, with D possibly matching TRBD1 (7 bases). The CDR3 consists of 16 residues. Between the trimmed V and J ends, which lost 4 bases and 8 bases, there was a span of 18 bases. The germline gives CDR1 SGHVS, CDR2 FNYEAQ. The CDR3 spells CASSSGPAGGSNVLTF. CDR3 sequence (DNA): TGTGCCAGCAGCTCGGGTCCGGCAGGGGGGTCCAACGTCCTGACTTTC. The full variable domain, rest sourced from reference TRBV7-6 and TRBJ2-6, is GAGVSQSPRYKVTKRGQDVALRCDPISGHVSLYWYRQALGQGPEFLTYFNYEAQQDKSGLPNDRFSAERPEGSISTLTIQRTEQRDSAMYRCASSSGPAGGSNVLTFGAGSRLTVL.

The chain's CDR3 is CASSGGLAGVVLGYEQYF. The CDR3 region has the DNA TGTGCCAGCAGCGGGGGTCTAGCGGGAGTAGTTCTTGGCTACGAGCAGTACTTC. V gene TRBV5-5 combines with J gene TRBJ2-7; TRBD2 matches at 10 bases. Trimming took 4 bases from V and 3 from J; bases not matched to a gene: 16. The V gene's germline CDR1 is SGHKS and CDR2 YYEKEE (reference sequence). There are 18 residues in the CDR3.

The V gene is TRBV10-3, the J gene TRBJ2-7; maybe TRBD1 (6 bases). The V gene lost 1 base and the J gene lost 0 bases, with 13 bases spanning the gap. The CDR3 extends over 16 amino acids. CDR1 and CDR2 from the germline V gene are ENHRY and SYGVKD. The CDR3 DNA reads TGTGCCATCAGTGAGTGGGGGCAACGGTACTCCTACGAGCAGTACTTC. Translation: CAISEWGQRYSYEQYF.

The genes are TRBV2 and TRBJ1-6; D not resolved. V lost 0 bases and J 6 bases, leaving 15 bases between the germline ends. Germline CDR1 reads SNHLY; CDR2 reads FYNNEI. The CDR3 has 17 residues. The CDR3 DNA reads as TGTGCCAGCAGTGAAGCGTCCCCGTCTAGATCTAATTCACCCCTCCACTTT. This encodes CASSEASPSRSNSPLHF.

The genes are TRBV10-1 and TRBJ2-1, with D perhaps TRBD1 or TRBD2 (5 bases each). Deletions cut 8 bases from V and 5 bases from J, with 13 bases between. Germline V gene sequence: CDR1 WNHNN, CDR2 SYGVQD (reference sequence). The CDR3 is 13 residues long. The CDR3: CASSTEGHNEQFF. Written as DNA, the CDR3 is TGCGCCAGCTCAACCGAGGGGCACAATGAGCAGTTCTTC.